The clone carrying this T cell receptor beta chain was found a few times. Antigen: not known. Donors had nominal health at sampling but likely had unrecorded immune exposures. CDR3 size: 13 residues. V was shortened by 8 bases and J by 0 bases, with 8 bases between the two germline ends. Germline V gene data show CDR1 as MGHDK and CDR2 as SYGVNS. The data were taken from a study of cytomegalovirus exposure and HLA in healthy donors. Study-wide context: Unique TCRs from HLA-typed donors, around 79 million of them, were held in an early data release. General observations from the study: Later analysis identified several of the most significant clusters that appeared linked to common viral pathogens. The analysis excluded some indistinguishable V segments, including TRBV6-2 and TRBV6-3.

Primers for the PCR totalled 60 Vbeta and 13 Jbeta. Data came from immunoSEQ multiplex PCR; TCRdb stores just in-frame clones and leaves some out. This sample carries roughly 100,000 clones, about 12% of them seen once, and the ten largest clones take approximately 15%. The clonotype was recovered from a man aged 35-49 years in good health and CMV-seropositive. The sequenced sample was PBMCs. The V and J genes are TRBV25-1 and TRBJ1-3, with D unresolved. The CDR3 loop reads CASGLSSGNTIYF. The CDR3 DNA sequence: TGTGCCAGCGGACTGAGCTCTGGAAACACCATATATTTT.